Shown below are 28 T cell receptor beta chains from a single sample sequenced in a study of molecular identifiers for immune sequencing clone quantification. One entry per CDR3 protein results from TCRdb running MiXCR on the PCR reads. This sample has 490,000 or so distinct CDR3 sequences, with under 30% found just once. Sequencing was carried out using naive CD8+ T cells from blood, with Jurkat cell RNA spiked in. This sample's subset: FACS-sorted CD8+CD4-CCR7+CD45RA+ naive T cells. The receptors here all came from a human donor in good health. Some libraries in this study had Jurkat cell RNA spiked in.

V and J are TRBV12-3 or TRBV12-4 and TRBJ2-7; no definite D call. V lost 5 bases to trimming and J lost 2 bases, with 10 bases between them. The CDR3 is 13 residues long. CDR3 sequence (DNA): TGTGCCAGCAGTCACGGGTCCGCCTACGAGCAGTACTTC. Encoded protein: CASSHGSAYEQYF.

This clonotype was counted ten times or more. This chain links TRBV19 with TRBJ1-4; D remains unclear. Germline V gives CDR1 LNHDA, CDR2 SQIVND (reference sequence). V shed 7 bases and J shed 10 bases, with 13 bases lying between them. This CDR3 contains 12 residues. The chain's CDR3 is CASTPAMGKLFF. DNA for the CDR3: TGTGCCAGTACGCCGGCGATGGGAAAACTGTTTTTT.

V gene TRBV7-7 combines with J gene TRBJ2-5; 7 nucleotides align to TRBD2. After removal of 4 bases from V and 5 bases from J, the junction contained 4 bases not matched to a gene. Looked up from germline, CDR1 is SSHAT and CDR2 is FNYEAQ (reference sequence). This CDR3 spans 13 amino acids. As DNA, the CDR3 is TGTGCCAGCAGCTCCGAGGGAGGGGAGACCCAGTACTTC. Residues: CASSSEGGETQYF.

This chain joins TRBV27 and TRBJ2-7; 8 nucleotides line up with TRBD1. Germline V gene data show CDR1 as MNHEY and CDR2 as SMNVEV (reference sequence). The trim removed 6 bases at V and 5 bases at J, leaving 3 bases unmatched. The CDR3 length is 12 residues. This CDR3 reads CASRDREDEQYF. CDR3 DNA: TGTGCCAGCAGGGACAGGGAAGACGAGCAGTACTTC.

About this clonotype: At one boundary the junction diverges from the germline segment, which might be a read error. This chain uses TRBV12-3 or TRBV12-4 with TRBJ2-2; TRBD2 agrees at 10 bases. The CDR3 loop spans 19 amino acids. The CDR3 is CASSPTDLTSGYNTGEVFF. CDR3 nucleotide sequence: TGTGCCAGCAGTCCTACCGACCTGACTAGCGGGTACAACACCGGGGAGGTGTTTTTT.

On this clonotype: This could be a read error, since a much larger clone is one nucleotide away. V gene TRBV7-2 combines with J gene TRBJ1-1; TRBD1 is a possible D gene (5 bases). The CDR3 loop spans 12 amino acids. The germline V gene has CDR1 SGHTA and CDR2 FQGNSA. The CDR3 DNA reads as TGTGCCAGCAGCTTCTCGGACACTGGAGCTTTCTTT. The encoded protein is CASSFSDTGAFF.

This clonotype was picked up a small number of times. V usage is TRBV28 and J usage is TRBJ1-4; no clear D. V was pared by 5 bases and J by 2 bases, with 9 bases between. CDR1 and CDR2 from the germline V gene are MDHEN and SYDVKM. The CDR3 totals 14 residues. The CDR3 DNA reads as TGTGCCAGCAGTAAGGGAAGGACTAATGAAAAACTGTTTTTT. Amino acid sequence: CASSKGRTNEKLFF.

Many counts were recorded for this clonotype. The chain has TRBV20-1 and TRBJ1-2, with D maybe TRBD1 (6 bases). Germline V gives CDR1 DFQATT, CDR2 SNEGSKA (reference sequence). With 3 bases removed from V and 0 bases from J, the gap between germline ends came to 26 bases. CDR3 length: 19 residues. CDR3 DNA sequence: TGCAGTGCTAGTCGGCCCATGCTACCCACAGGGAGGCCTAACTATGGCTACACCTTC. The encoded protein is CSASRPMLPTGRPNYGYTF.

V usage is TRBV4-1 and J usage is TRBJ1-6; weak D call: TRBD1 (5 bases). This CDR3 spans 15 amino acids. Trimming took 0 bases from V and 10 from J, leaving 13 bases between them. From germline, CDR1 is MGHRA and CDR2 YSYEKL. The CDR3 DNA reads as TGCGCCAGCAGCCAAGAGGAGGGGCTCGACTCACCCCTCCACTTT. It specifies CASSQEEGLDSPLHF.

The V call is TRBV19, the J call TRBJ1-5; 8 bases line up with TRBD1. In germline, CDR1 is LNHDA, CDR2 SQIVND (reference sequence). The CDR3 extends over 17 amino acids. The V and J ends lost 9 bases and 1 base, in that order; junction bases with no gene match: 14. The CDR3 loop is CASLDRVGSSSNQPQHF. The DNA of the CDR3 is TGTGCCAGCCTGGACAGGGTAGGTTCTTCGAGCAATCAGCCCCAGCATTTT.

The chain carries TRBV12-3 or TRBV12-4 and TRBJ2-5, with D maybe TRBD1 (7 bases). The CDR3 runs to 14 residues. V was shortened by 6 bases and J by 7 bases, with 18 bases between the two germline ends. This CDR3 is CASRSDREDATQYF. The CDR3 nucleotides are TGTGCCAGCAGATCAGACAGGGAGGACGCGACCCAGTACTTC.

Regarding this clonotype: A much larger clone sits a single nucleotide away, making a read error possible. The rearrangement joins TRBV7-2 to TRBJ2-5, with a possible D match to TRBD2 (5 bases). The germline CDR1 and CDR2 sequences are SGHTA and FQGNSA. The CDR3 loop spans 15 amino acids. Trimming pared 5 bases from V and 4 bases from J, leaving 17 bases between. This CDR3 reads CASSALVRDGETQYF. CDR3 sequence (DNA): TGTGCCAGCAGCGCCCTGGTGAGGGATGGAGAGACCCAGTACTTC.

The V call is TRBV25-1, the J call TRBJ2-7; the D gene is possibly TRBD2 (5 bases). Trimming pared 8 bases from V and 5 bases from J, leaving 13 bases between. This CDR3 is built from 12 residues. Germline CDR1 and CDR2: MGHDK and SYGVNS. DNA for the CDR3: TGTGCCAGCGGTCTAGGGAGCGACGAGCAGTACTTC. Its protein product is CASGLGSDEQYF.

The chain has TRBV11-3 and TRBJ2-1; maybe TRBD2 (5 bases). This CDR3 has 15 residues. The V gene's germline CDR1 is SGHNT and CDR2 YENEEA. V was trimmed by 5 bases and J by 5 bases, leaving 16 bases between them. The CDR3 reads CASSTTSGANNEQFF. For the CDR3, the DNA is TGTGCCAGCAGCACGACAAGCGGAGCCAACAATGAGCAGTTCTTC.

The sample holds a few counts of this clonotype. This chain joins TRBV11-2 and TRBJ1-1; D might be TRBD1 (6 bases). This CDR3 has 13 amino acids. The germline V gene encodes CDR1 SGHAT and CDR2 FQNNGV. With 5 bases removed from V and 12 bases from J, the gap between germline ends came to 19 bases. The CDR3 protein is CASSQTGYTGTFF. The CDR3, as DNA: TGTGCCAGCAGCCAAACAGGGTATACCGGGACTTTCTTT.

The chain uses TRBV5-6 and TRBJ1-1; D is unclear. The CDR3 is 13 amino acids. Trimming took off 3 bases at V and 1 base at J, with 7 bases between the two ends. CDR1 is SGHDT, CDR2 YYEEEE, per germline. As DNA, the CDR3 is TGTGCCAGCAGCTGGGCCCCGAACACTGAAGCTTTCTTT. This translates into CASSWAPNTEAFF.

The chain uses TRBV6-2 or TRBV6-3 and TRBJ1-5; 7 bases are shared with TRBD1. CDR1 MNHEY and CDR2 SVGEGT come from the germline V gene. This CDR3 spans 14 amino acids. The V gene end was trimmed by 6 bases and the J gene end by 2 bases; junction bases not matched to a gene: 4. In DNA form, the CDR3 reads TGTGCCAGCAGCACTACAGGGGGCAATCAGCCCCAGCATTTT. Amino acid sequence: CASSTTGGNQPQHF.

Regarding this clonotype: A single base separates this from a much larger clone, so it may be a read error. The chain carries TRBV2 and TRBJ2-5, with D perhaps matching TRBD2 (6 bases). Germline V lookup: CDR1 SNHLY, CDR2 FYNNEI. The CDR3 contains 15 residues. Trimming stripped 7 bases from V and 10 bases from J, with 25 bases between. The CDR3 DNA is TGTGCCAGCACCGCGGGAACGTCCACAGTCGGGGACCAGTACTTC. This gives the protein CASTAGTSTVGDQYF.

The chain combines TRBV7-3 with TRBJ2-2, with a possible D match to TRBD1 (5 bases). This CDR3 has 14 amino acids. Germline-derived CDR1 and CDR2 are SGHTA and FQGTGA. The V end was cut by 2 bases, the J end by 4 bases, with 8 bases between. The CDR3 here is CASSLVTGTGELFF. DNA for the CDR3: TGTGCCAGCAGCTTAGTTACAGGCACCGGGGAGCTGTTTTTT. The variable domain in full, with the rest retrieved from reference TRBV7-3 and TRBJ2-2, is GAGVSQTPSNKVTEKGKYVELRCDPISGHTALYWYRQSLGQGPEFLIYFQGTGAADDSGLPNDRFFAVRPEGSVSTLKIQRTERGDSAVYLCASSLVTGTGELFFGEGSRLTVL.

Ten or more counts support this clonotype. The chain links TRBV9 to TRBJ2-6, with D uncertain. Germline-derived CDR1 and CDR2 are SGDLS and YYNGEE. The CDR3 extends over 15 amino acids. Trimming took 3 bases from V and 0 from J, leaving 7 bases between them. This CDR3 reads CASSGVGSGANVLTF. The DNA of the CDR3 is TGTGCCAGCAGCGGTGTTGGCTCTGGGGCCAACGTCCTGACTTTC.

Comments on this clonotype: A much larger clone is a single base away; this may be a read error. CDR3 bases: TGTGCCGGCAGTTCCGGTGGAGGGGACTCTTTACTAGCGAAACACAGCACAGATACGCAGTATTTT. It specifies CAGSSGGGDSLLAKHSTDTQYF. The V call is TRBV12-3 or TRBV12-4, the J call TRBJ2-3; 7 bases are a match to TRBD2. The CDR3 totals 22 residues.

The CDR3 nucleotides are TGTGCCAGCAGCTTGGAAGCGGGAGTGAAGACTGGGGCCAACGTCCTGACTTTC. Its protein product is CASSLEAGVKTGANVLTF. V gene TRBV7-9 combines with J gene TRBJ2-6, with 8 positions matching TRBD2. This CDR3 has 18 amino acids. J was trimmed by 2 bases and V by 3 bases; bases with no gene match: 9. From germline, CDR1 is SEHNR and CDR2 FQNEAQ (reference sequence).

This clonotype was detected ten times or more. The rearrangement joins TRBV29-1 to TRBJ2-1, with D possibly matching TRBD2 (5 bases). Trimming removed 3 bases at V and 8 bases at J, with 11 bases between. The CDR3 length is 12 residues. The germline gives CDR1 SQVTM, CDR2 ANQGSEA. The CDR3 spells CSVEGARDEQFF. As DNA, the CDR3 is TGCAGCGTTGAGGGAGCCCGCGATGAGCAGTTCTTC.

This clonotype was observed many times. This chain joins TRBV5-4 and TRBJ2-3; D call uncertain. The germline V gene has CDR1 SGHNT and CDR2 YYREEE (reference sequence). This CDR3 region has 13 residues. Deletions cut 1 base from V and 4 bases from J, with 7 bases between. The CDR3: CASSLYDPDTQYF. The CDR3, as DNA: TGTGCCAGCAGCTTGTATGATCCAGATACGCAGTATTTT.

This chain links TRBV7-2 with TRBJ2-7, with D hard to call. This CDR3 is built from 15 residues. The V gene's germline CDR1 is SGHTA and CDR2 FQGNSA. The V end lost 5 bases, the J end lost 0 bases, and 14 bases lay between the germline ends. The CDR3 reads CASSPERLTSYEQYF. The CDR3, as DNA: TGTGCCAGCAGCCCTGAGCGTCTGACCTCCTACGAGCAGTACTTC.

The chain uses TRBV7-9 and TRBJ2-5; 8 bases match TRBD1. V was clipped by 5 bases and J by 2 bases; unmatched bases: 7. The CDR3 extends over 15 amino acids. CDR1 and CDR2 from the germline V gene are SEHNR and FQNEAQ (reference sequence). The CDR3 DNA is TGTGCCAGCAGCACCCGACAGGGGCATCAAGAGACCCAGTACTTC. Amino acid sequence: CASSTRQGHQETQYF.

The rearrangement uses TRBV12-3 or TRBV12-4 and TRBJ2-2, with D perhaps being TRBD1 or TRBD2 (6 bases each). This CDR3 has 14 amino acids. V lost 6 bases to trimming and J lost 6 bases, with 14 bases between them. Here the CDR3 reads CASSPRGASGELFF. The CDR3 region has the DNA TGTGCCAGCAGCCCGAGGGGGGCTTCCGGGGAGCTGTTTTTT.

The sample holds many counts of this clonotype. The chain joins TRBV6-5 to TRBJ2-7, with D hard to call. The ends were cut back, 5 bases at V and 5 bases at J, with 19 bases in the middle. Looked up from germline, CDR1 is MNHEY and CDR2 is SVGAGI. The CDR3 runs to 15 residues. CDR3 DNA: TGTGCCAGCAGTCTGACTGGGGTGTACGTGGACGAGCAGTACTTC. It codes for CASSLTGVYVDEQYF.